This T cell receptor beta chain was found in a study of vaccination and CD4 T cells after COVID-19. Comment on this clonotype: Its antigen is not identified.

Germline V lookup: CDR1 MNHNS, CDR2 SASEGT. The CDR3 extends over 15 amino acids. Losses at the gene ends were 7 bases for V and 0 bases for J; bases not matched to a gene: 6. Treatment given: roughly 10-day PBMC culture with coronavirus spike peptide pools or control peptides (ViraFEST assay). The Oncomine TCR Beta short-read assay was what sequenced the DNA obtained from cultured CD4+ T cells. A single record per CDR3 protein comes from TCRdb applying MiXCR to the PCR reads. The sample contains some 5,000 distinct CDR3 sequences, less than 70% of which appear only once. The receptor was isolated from a human donor who had recovered from COVID-19. This chain links TRBV6-1 with TRBJ2-7; 10 nucleotides line up with TRBD1. Input material: CD4+ T cells from blood, cultured in vitro. The CDR3 reads CASIRDRGSSYEQYF. CDR3 coding DNA: TGTGCCAGCATAAGGGACAGGGGCTCCTCCTACGAGCAGTACTTC.